Following are 30 T cell receptor beta chains from one sample sequenced in a study of blood T cell repertoires in COVID-19. Using immunoSEQ multiplex PCR, the repertoire was profiled, and TCRdb retains in-frame clones only, with some absent. The sample comprises roughly 300,000 clones, about 87% of which are singletons, and approximately 7.8% rests with the top ten. Sequences were obtained from peripheral blood. The receptors were sampled from a woman in her fifties or sixties who had recovered from COVID-19.

This clone was counted between two and nine times. The chain carries TRBV6-6 and TRBJ1-1; a weak D match, TRBD1 (5 bases). With 2 bases removed from V and 0 bases from J, the gap between germline ends came to 7 bases. The germline V gene encodes CDR1 MNHNY and CDR2 SVGAGI (reference sequence). The CDR3 runs 14 residues. The CDR3 here is CASSYQGVNTEAFF. CDR3 sequence (DNA): TGTGCCAGCAGTTACCAGGGCGTGAACACTGAAGCTTTCTTT.

Only a few counts were recorded for this clone. The V gene is TRBV7-2, the J gene TRBJ2-1, with 11 bases aligning to TRBD2. The germline gives CDR1 SGHTA, CDR2 FQGNSA. The V and J ends lost 4 bases and 7 bases, in that order; junction bases with no gene match: 9. This CDR3 has 16 amino acids. This chain's CDR3 is CASSSYLAGGSNEQFF. The CDR3 DNA follows: TGTGCCAGCAGCTCCTACCTAGCGGGAGGCAGTAATGAGCAGTTCTTC.

The chain has TRBV10-3 and TRBJ1-2; 10 positions agree with TRBD1. CDR1 ENHRY and CDR2 SYGVKD come from the germline V gene. The CDR3 totals 14 residues. V dropped 6 bases and J dropped 1; count of bases not matched to a gene: 2. The chain's CDR3 is CAIRGQGYNYGYTF. DNA for the CDR3: TGTGCCATCAGGGGACAGGGGTATAACTATGGCTACACCTTC.

V usage is TRBV5-4 and J usage is TRBJ2-3; D is perhaps TRBD2 (5 bases). Germline CDR1 reads SGHNT; CDR2 reads YYREEE (reference sequence). The CDR3 runs to 14 residues. Between the trimmed V and J ends, which lost 4 bases and 2 bases, there was a span of 11 bases. Here the CDR3 reads CASSQDLDTDTQYF. The DNA for the CDR3 is TGTGCCAGCAGCCAGGACTTAGACACAGATACGCAGTATTTT.

J is TRBJ2-7 and V is TRBV19; TRBD1 matches at 9 bases. Germline lookup yields CDR1 LNHDA and CDR2 SQIVND (reference sequence). V was clipped by 6 bases and J by 6 bases; unmatched bases: 3. The CDR3 loop spans 12 amino acids. DNA of the CDR3: TGTGCCAGTAGACAGGGGGCCGGCGAGCAGTACTTC. Protein sequence: CASRQGAGEQYF.

The rearrangement links TRBV27 to TRBJ2-7; no firm D call. Between the trimmed V and J ends, which lost 1 base and 1 base, there was a span of 14 bases. CDR1 and CDR2 (germline): MNHEY, SMNVEV (reference sequence). The length of the CDR3 is 16 residues. CDR3 loop: CASSLYPLGKSYEQYF. DNA of the CDR3: TGTGCCAGCAGTTTATATCCGCTAGGAAAATCCTACGAGCAGTACTTC.

This clone was seen just once. The chain has TRBV28 and TRBJ2-7, with D maybe TRBD1 (6 bases). V lost 5 bases and J lost 3, with 20 bases in between. This CDR3 comprises 16 residues. The germline CDR1 and CDR2 sequences are MDHEN and SYDVKM. DNA of the CDR3: TGTGCCAGCAGTATAAATCAGGGGCCCAGGGACTACGAGCAGTACTTC. Amino acids: CASSINQGPRDYEQYF. Full variable domain (outside the CDR3, taken from reference TRBV28 and TRBJ2-7): DVKVTQSSRYLVKRTGEKVFLECVQDMDHENMFWYRQDPGLGLRLIYFSYDVKMKEKGDIPEGYSVSREKKERFSLILESASTNQTSMYLCASSINQGPRDYEQYFGPGTRLTVT.

V usage is TRBV29-1 and J usage is TRBJ1-1; D unresolved. The ends were cut back, 3 bases at V and 3 bases at J, with 8 bases in the middle. Germline values: CDR1 SQVTM, CDR2 ANQGSEA. The CDR3 is made up of 12 amino acids. CDR3 loop: CSVESGYTEAFF. The DNA for the CDR3 is TGCAGCGTTGAGTCGGGGTACACTGAAGCTTTCTTT.

The chain uses TRBV6-5 and TRBJ2-3; possibly TRBD1 for D (6 bases). The V and J ends lost 6 bases and 2 bases respectively, with 12 bases between them. The CDR3 has 14 residues. CDR1 and CDR2 from the germline V gene are MNHEY and SVGAGI. In DNA, the CDR3 is TGTGCCAGCAGCCGTACAGGGAACACAGATACGCAGTATTTT. As protein: CASSRTGNTDTQYF.

V and J are TRBV7-2 and TRBJ2-1, with 9 bases identical to TRBD2. In germline, CDR1 is SGHTA, CDR2 FQGNSA. The CDR3 contains 14 residues. J lost 7 bases, V lost 5 bases, and 6 bases had no gene match. The CDR3 bases are TGTGCCAGCAGCGCTAGCGGGGTTGGGAATGAGCAGTTCTTC. Amino acids: CASSASGVGNEQFF.

V usage is TRBV4-3 and J usage is TRBJ2-1, with a possible D match to TRBD2 (6 bases). The CDR3 covers 16 residues. Between the trimmed V and J ends, which lost 1 base and 3 bases, there was a span of 13 bases. In germline, CDR1 is LGHNA, CDR2 YSLEER. CDR3 residues: CASSQARSSVYNEQFF. The CDR3 nucleotides read TGCGCCAGCAGCCAAGCCCGGTCTAGCGTCTACAATGAGCAGTTCTTC.

The rearrangement joins TRBV5-4 to TRBJ2-7; 7 positions agree with TRBD1. This CDR3 is 14 amino acids long. Germline values: CDR1 SGHNT, CDR2 YYREEE (reference sequence). The junction had 9 bases not matched to a gene; V was cut back by 3 bases and J by 6 bases. The DNA of the CDR3 is TGTGCCAGCAGCTGGGAACTAACAGGGGCCGAGCAGTACTTC. Its translation: CASSWELTGAEQYF. Supplemented by reference TRBV5-4 and TRBJ2-7, the full variable domain reads ETGVTQSPTHLIKTRGQQVTLRCSSQSGHNTVSWYQQALGQGPQFIFQYYREEENGRGNFPPRFSGLQFPNYSSELNVNALELDDSALYLCASSWELTGAEQYFGPGTRLTVT.

This clone was observed a single time. The chain links TRBV15 to TRBJ2-1; no definite D call. The CDR3 length is 13 residues. Deletions cut 0 bases from V and 10 bases from J, with 10 bases between. Germline loops: CDR1 LNHNV, CDR2 YYDKDF (reference sequence). CDR3 in DNA: TGTGCCACCAGCAGAGATCGGAGTAGGGAGCAGTTCTTC. Translating it yields CATSRDRSREQFF.

V is TRBV25-1 and J is TRBJ2-1, with D perhaps TRBD2 (6 bases). The CDR3 contains 14 residues. With 0 bases removed from V and 9 bases from J, the gap between germline ends came to 12 bases. CDR1 MGHDK and CDR2 SYGVNS come from the germline V gene. The chain's CDR3 is CASSEYGEASEQFF. The CDR3 nucleotides read TGTGCCAGCAGTGAATATGGGGAGGCGAGTGAGCAGTTCTTC.

This chain uses TRBV7-2 with TRBJ2-7; D gene unclear. V lost 5 bases to trimming and J lost 0 bases, with 5 bases between them. There are 12 residues in the CDR3. Germline CDR1 is SGHTA and CDR2 is FQGNSA. CDR3 coding DNA: TGTGCCAGCAGCCTCAGCTCCTACGAGCAGTACTTC. Residues: CASSLSSYEQYF.

This clone is a singleton in its sample. V is TRBV6-5 and J is TRBJ2-5; 7 bases are shared with TRBD1. Trimming cost V 6 bases and J 2 bases; bases outside gene matches: 6. This CDR3 region has 14 residues. Germline V gene lookup returns CDR1 MNHEY and CDR2 SVGAGI. The CDR3: CASRKDRRQETQYF. CDR3 DNA sequence: TGTGCCAGCAGGAAGGACAGGAGACAAGAGACCCAGTACTTC.

V and J are TRBV6-1 and TRBJ2-3; 13 bases line up with TRBD2. In germline, CDR1 is MNHNS, CDR2 SASEGT. The junction had 4 bases not matched to a gene; V was cut back by 0 bases and J by 7 bases. This CDR3 has 16 residues. The CDR3 is CASSEALAGGGNTQYF. CDR3 in DNA: TGTGCCAGCAGTGAAGCACTAGCGGGGGGGGGAAATACGCAGTATTTT.

This clone has only a few counts. V and J are TRBV7-2 and TRBJ2-6; tentative D call: TRBD2 (7 bases). The CDR3 spans 18 residues. Germline V lookup: CDR1 SGHTA, CDR2 FQGNSA. Trimming took 2 bases from V and 0 from J, leaving 14 bases between them. CDR3 sequence: CASSLYPGGSSGANVLTF. CDR3 in DNA: TGTGCCAGCAGCTTATATCCGGGGGGCAGCTCTGGGGCCAACGTCCTGACTTTC.

The chain links TRBV18 to TRBJ2-7, with TRBD2 as a possible D gene (7 bases). The CDR3 has 15 residues. Deletions cut 3 bases from V and 2 bases from J, with 14 bases between. Germline-derived CDR1 and CDR2 are KGHSH and LQKENI. The CDR3 bases are TGTGCCAGCTCACCGTTGGGGGGGCGAACCTACGAGCAGTACTTC. Encoded protein: CASSPLGGRTYEQYF.

This clone was counted once. This sequence joins TRBV5-6 and TRBJ2-5; 9 bases are shared with TRBD1. The CDR3 spans 15 residues. Germline trimming cut 5 bases from V and 5 bases from J; bases unmatched to any gene: 10. The germline V gene encodes CDR1 SGHDT and CDR2 YYEEEE. CDR3 DNA: TGTGCCAGCAGACCAGGGACAGGGTCATGGGAGACCCAGTACTTC. This sequence encodes CASRPGTGSWETQYF.

The V call is TRBV7-2, the J call TRBJ2-7; D gene unclear. Germline V gene lookup returns CDR1 SGHTA and CDR2 FQGNSA. V was shortened by 2 bases and J by 5 bases, with 7 bases between the two germline ends. The CDR3 runs 12 residues. In DNA, the CDR3 is TGTGCCAGCAGCTTACCGTCCGACGAGCAGTACTTC. This sequence encodes CASSLPSDEQYF.

This rearrangement joins TRBV3-1 (or the pseudogene TRBV3-2) to TRBJ1-2, with 8 positions matching TRBD1. Germline CDR1 LGHDT, CDR2 YNNKEL (reference sequence). Trimming cost V 0 bases and J 2 bases; bases outside gene matches: 11. The CDR3 has 18 residues. CDR3 DNA sequence: TGTGCCAGCAGCCAAGAACTATTAAACCGACAGGGGAACTATGGCTACACCTTC. The encoded protein is CASSQELLNRQGNYGYTF.

The chain carries TRBV2 and TRBJ2-7; TRBD2 might be the D (6 bases). Germline-derived CDR1 and CDR2 are SNHLY and FYNNEI. Trimming pared 8 bases from V and 0 bases from J, leaving 11 bases between. This CDR3 spans 13 amino acids. Written as DNA, the CDR3 is TGTGCCAGCGTCCGGGACTTCTCCTACGAGCAGTACTTC. As protein: CASVRDFSYEQYF.

This clone has just one count. This chain connects TRBV27 to TRBJ1-6; D is uncertain. The CDR3 covers 13 residues. Germline assignment: CDR1 MNHEY and CDR2 SMNVEV (reference sequence). V lost 2 bases and J 9 bases, leaving 8 bases between the germline ends. This CDR3 is CASSLRSGSPLHF. CDR3 nucleotides: TGTGCCAGCAGTTTACGATCGGGTTCACCCCTCCACTTT.

The chain carries TRBV9 and TRBJ1-5; the match to TRBD1 covers 10 bases. In germline, CDR1 is SGDLS, CDR2 YYNGEE. With V trimmed by 4 bases and J by 6 bases, 4 bases remained unmatched. There are 14 residues in the CDR3. This chain's CDR3 is CASSKGQGVQPQHF. CDR3 sequence (DNA): TGTGCCAGCAGCAAAGGACAGGGGGTTCAGCCCCAGCATTTT.

V and J are TRBV6-6 and TRBJ1-1; 7 nucleotides line up with TRBD1. This CDR3 comprises 15 residues. From germline, CDR1 is MNHNY and CDR2 SVGAGI (reference sequence). Trimming took 4 bases from V and 2 from J; bases not matched to a gene: 7. The CDR3 here is CASSSPDRRNTEAFF. CDR3 DNA: TGTGCCAGCAGTTCCCCGGACAGGAGAAACACTGAAGCTTTCTTT.

This clone was seen a single time. This chain uses TRBV6-5 with TRBJ2-3; a possible D gene is TRBD1 (5 bases). CDR3 length: 14 residues. V gave up 5 bases and J gave up 4 bases, with 13 bases separating them. The germline V gene encodes CDR1 MNHEY and CDR2 SVGAGI. DNA for the CDR3: TGTGCCAGCAGTCGACAGTTAATCGCAGATACGCAGTATTTT. Its protein is CASSRQLIADTQYF.

V gene TRBV12-3 or TRBV12-4 combines with J gene TRBJ1-5; 10 bases line up with TRBD1. V was clipped by 6 bases and J by 9 bases; unmatched bases: 5. This CDR3 contains 13 residues. CDR3 region: CASSGTGDSPQHF. For the CDR3, the DNA is TGTGCCAGCAGCGGGACAGGGGATTCGCCCCAGCATTTT.

The J gene is TRBJ2-1, the V gene TRBV10-3; the D gene is possibly TRBD2 (7 bases). The CDR3 consists of 13 residues. The V gene lost 7 bases and the J gene lost 8 bases, with 15 bases spanning the gap. The germline V gene has CDR1 ENHRY and CDR2 SYGVKD. CDR3 in DNA: TGTGCCATCAAGGGGGAGGGCGTCGATGAGCAGTTCTTC. Translating it yields CAIKGEGVDEQFF.

The chain links TRBV10-3 to TRBJ2-3; D is perhaps TRBD2 (7 bases). There are 15 residues in the CDR3. V was pared by 3 bases and J by 0 bases, with 10 bases between. Germline V gene data show CDR1 as ENHRY and CDR2 as SYGVKD. CDR3: CAISDRGASTDTQYF. Here the CDR3 DNA reads TGTGCCATCAGTGACCGGGGGGCTAGCACAGATACGCAGTATTTT.